This T cell receptor beta chain was identified during a study of response to subunit inactivated influenza vaccine. There are 11 residues in the CDR3. Between the trimmed V and J ends, which lost 2 bases and 8 bases, there was a span of 4 bases. In germline, CDR1 is LGHDT, CDR2 YNNKEL (reference sequence). TCRdb used MiXCR to reprocess the RT-PCR reads, holding one entry per CDR3 protein. The repertoire has approximately 530,000 distinct CDR3 sequences, around 8% of them found once; the top ten carry 13%. Study findings and constraints: Only a handful of new T cells, the authors suggested, are recruited with each seasonal influenza vaccination.

This clonotype was counted ten times or more. Its antigen remains unidentified. This clonotype was obtained from a man between 50 and 75 years old who received an inactivated influenza vaccine. The material sequenced was PBMCs from blood, taken less than 30 months after vaccination. V usage is TRBV3-1 and J usage is TRBJ2-1; D gene uncertain. The DNA for the CDR3 is TGTGCCAGCAGCCAATTAGATGAGCAGTTCTTC. It encodes CASSQLDEQFF.